Each of the 26 T cell receptor beta chains below was sequenced from the same sample in a study of molecular identifiers for immune sequencing clone quantification. One entry per CDR3 protein, called by TCRdb with MiXCR from the PCR reads. The sample holds about 40,000 distinct CDR3 sequences, around 20% seen once. Sequenced sample: naive CD8+ T cells from blood, with Jurkat cell RNA spiked in. Noted subset: FACS-sorted CD8+CD4-CCR7+CD45RA+ naive T cells. The receptors were gathered from a human donor in good health. Some libraries in this study had Jurkat cell RNA spiked in.

J is TRBJ1-4 and V is TRBV5-5; D gene ambiguous. The V and J ends lost 0 bases and 0 bases respectively, with 9 bases between them. The CDR3 spans 16 residues. Germline assignment: CDR1 SGHKS and CDR2 YYEKEE (reference sequence). This chain's CDR3 is CASSLVVPATNEKLFF. Here the CDR3 DNA reads TGTGCCAGCAGCTTGGTCGTTCCTGCAACTAATGAAAAACTGTTTTTT.

This clonotype was recorded at least ten times. CDR3 sequence: CATSSPGQGRPGELFF. In DNA form, the CDR3 reads TGTGCCACCAGCAGTCCGGGACAGGGAAGACCCGGGGAGCTGTTTTTT. The chain links TRBV15 to TRBJ2-2, with TRBD1 matching over 9 bases. The V segment lost 3 bases and the J segment 6 bases; nucleotides outside the gene matches: 8. The germline gives CDR1 LNHNV, CDR2 YYDKDF (reference sequence). The CDR3 contains 16 residues.

This clonotype was observed many times. The rearrangement links TRBV20-1 to TRBJ2-1; 11 nucleotides align to TRBD2. The CDR3 is 14 amino acids. Germline CDR1 and CDR2: DFQATT and SNEGSKA (reference sequence). The V segment lost 1 base and the J segment 9 bases; nucleotides outside the gene matches: 5. CDR3 nucleotide sequence: TGCAGTGCTAGAGTAATAGCGGGAGGGTCTGAGCAGTTCTTC. Its protein is CSARVIAGGSEQFF.

This clonotype appeared many times. The chain joins TRBV10-2 to TRBJ2-7; no reliable D call. Germline CDR1 WSHSY, CDR2 SAAADI. The CDR3 is made up of 13 amino acids. V lost 3 bases and J 6 bases, leaving 12 bases between the germline ends. DNA for the CDR3: TGCGCCAGCAGTGATCTAGATTGGGGCGAGCAGTACTTC. Translating gives CASSDLDWGEQYF.

This chain joins TRBV29-1 and TRBJ1-1, with a tentative D call TRBD1 (5 bases). The germline V gene encodes CDR1 SQVTM and CDR2 ANQGSEA. The CDR3 spans 11 residues. V was pared by 4 bases and J by 6 bases, with 9 bases between. CDR3 bases: TGCAGCGTTGCGTGGGGGTCTGAAGCTTTCTTT. It codes for CSVAWGSEAFF.

In this sample, this clonotype turned up many times. The genes are TRBV4-3 and TRBJ2-7; 8 bases line up with TRBD2. CDR1 and CDR2 (germline): LGHNA, YSLEER. This CDR3 contains 19 residues. Trimming took 0 bases from V and 2 from J; bases not matched to a gene: 15. CDR3 in amino acids: CASSQDRLAGWSLTYEQYF. The CDR3 DNA reads TGCGCCAGCAGCCAAGATAGGCTAGCGGGCTGGAGCCTGACCTACGAGCAGTACTTC.

This clonotype was observed at least ten times. The chain combines TRBV27 with TRBJ1-2; possible D gene TRBD1, 5 bases. CDR1 is MNHEY and CDR2 is SMNVEV in the germline V gene (reference sequence). This CDR3 has 16 amino acids. Trimming shortened V by 4 bases and J by 6 bases, and 21 bases separated the two germline ends. The CDR3 region has the DNA TGTGCCAGCAGTTACGTCCACCCGGGGCCATCCAATGGCTACACCTTC. As protein: CASSYVHPGPSNGYTF.

At least ten counts were recorded for this clonotype. The V call is TRBV7-2, the J call TRBJ2-7; D ambiguous. V was cut by 2 bases and J by 0 bases, with 2 bases left in between. The length of the CDR3 is 12 residues. CDR1 and CDR2 from the germline V gene are SGHTA and FQGNSA. The CDR3 is CASSLYSYEQYF. DNA of the CDR3: TGTGCCAGCAGCTTATACTCCTACGAGCAGTACTTC.

In this sample, this clonotype turned up a few times. V gene TRBV15 combines with J gene TRBJ2-5; 8 nucleotides match TRBD1. Germline V gene data show CDR1 as LNHNV and CDR2 as YYDKDF (reference sequence). V dropped 4 bases and J dropped 4; count of bases not matched to a gene: 11. The length of the CDR3 is 16 residues. The CDR3 coding sequence is TGTGCCACCAGCACTAGACAGGGGCGCGTTGTAGAGACCCAGTACTTC. Translation: CATSTRQGRVVETQYF. Full variable domain (rest looked up from reference TRBV15 and TRBJ2-5): DAMVIQNPRYQVTQFGKPVTLSCSQTLNHNVMYWYQQKSSQAPKLLFHYYDKDFNNEADTPDNFQSRRPNTSFCFLDIRSPGLGDTAMYLCATSTRQGRVVETQYFGPGTRLLVL.

The table lists this clonotype with many counts. This sequence joins TRBV4-3 and TRBJ2-7, with 7 bases aligning to TRBD1. This CDR3 is built from 14 residues. V lost 5 bases, J lost 3 bases, and 7 bases stayed unmatched. Germline CDR1 is LGHNA and CDR2 is YSLEER. The CDR3 loop reads CASSVRQGLYEQYF. Written as DNA, the CDR3 is TGCGCCAGCAGCGTTCGACAGGGTCTCTACGAGCAGTACTTC.

The chain is built from TRBV12-3 or TRBV12-4 and TRBJ2-7; D unresolved. There are 11 residues in the CDR3. Between the trimmed V and J ends, which lost 8 bases and 5 bases, there was a span of 10 bases. CDR3 sequence reads: CASSKSHEQYF. The CDR3 nucleotides read TGTGCCAGCTCAAAGTCCCACGAGCAGTACTTC.

In its sample, this clonotype was seen a few times. The chain links TRBV6-2 or TRBV6-3 to TRBJ2-1; no clear D gene. The CDR3 contains 13 residues. In germline, CDR1 is MNHEY, CDR2 SVGEGT. With 2 bases removed from V and 6 bases from J, the gap between germline ends came to 8 bases. This CDR3 is CASSYGQVNEQFF. The CDR3 DNA reads as TGTGCCAGCAGTTACGGTCAGGTCAATGAGCAGTTCTTC.

This clonotype was counted a single time. It may be a read error: a sequence one base away is much more abundant. This sequence joins TRBV6-5 and TRBJ1-1, with a possible D match to TRBD1 (6 bases). The CDR3 covers 14 residues. Germline values: CDR1 MNHEY, CDR2 SVGAGI. The CDR3 reads CASSYTGTGAEALF. CDR3 bases: TGTGCCAGCAGTTACACAGGGACGGGCGCTGAAGCTCTCTTT.

This clonotype has at least ten counts. The chain couples TRBV6-2 or TRBV6-3 to TRBJ2-3; 7 bases match TRBD2. The V segment lost 2 bases and the J segment 2 bases; nucleotides outside the gene matches: 4. Germline V CDR1 and CDR2: MNHEY, SVGEGT. This CDR3 has 15 amino acids. CDR3 nucleotides: TGTGCCAGCAGTTACAAGCGGGAAGACACAGATACGCAGTATTTT. Its translation is CASSYKREDTDTQYF.

This clonotype was detected ten times or more. The chain carries TRBV6-2 or TRBV6-3 and TRBJ2-1; 7 bases are shared with TRBD2. Germline CDR1 is MNHEY and CDR2 is SVGEGT. The ends lost 5 bases at V and 2 bases at J; junction bases unmatched: 3. The CDR3 contains 14 residues. The CDR3 reads CASSATSAYNEQFF. The CDR3 coding sequence is TGTGCCAGCAGTGCAACTAGCGCCTACAATGAGCAGTTCTTC.

A note on this clonotype: With a much larger clone just one base away, this may be a read error. This chain links TRBV9 with TRBJ2-1, with D perhaps TRBD2 (6 bases). CDR3 size: 16 residues. Germline values: CDR1 SGDLS, CDR2 YYNGEE. The CDR3 region has the DNA TGTGCCAGCAGCGGGGGACTGGACCCGTCCTGCAATGAGCAGTTCTTC. Amino acid sequence: CASSGGLDPSCNEQFF.

Comment on this clonotype: The conserved final phenylalanine or tryptophan is absent from the CDR3, which likely points to a read error. CDR3 region: CASSSLPDRGYTSEQYL. CDR3 in DNA: TGTGCCAGTAGTTCCCTCCCCGACAGGGGCTACACATCCGAGCAGTACCTC. This chain links TRBV6-2 or TRBV6-3 with TRBJ2-7; the match to TRBD1 covers 8 bases. Germline assignment: CDR1 MNHEY and CDR2 SVGEGT. The CDR3 spans 17 residues.

This clonotype was counted many times. The chain links TRBV4-3 to TRBJ1-5; 7 bases map to TRBD1. The germline V gene encodes CDR1 LGHNA and CDR2 YSLEER. The CDR3 totals 15 residues. Unmatched junction bases numbered 6, after V lost 3 bases and J lost 4 bases. CDR3 protein: CASSQVQGHNQPQHF. The CDR3 nucleotides read TGCGCCAGCAGCCAGGTACAGGGGCATAATCAGCCCCAGCATTTT.

Ten or more counts support this clonotype. The J gene is TRBJ2-7, the V gene TRBV7-9; 9 bases fit TRBD2. This CDR3 is 16 amino acids long. V trimming: 2 bases; J trimming: 2 bases; junction bases outside the gene matches: 7. CDR1 SEHNR and CDR2 FQNEAQ come from the germline V gene (reference sequence). The CDR3 region has the DNA TGTGCCAGCAGCTTATTTGTTGCGGGAGGGCCCTACGAGCAGTACTTC. Its protein product is CASSLFVAGGPYEQYF. Using reference TRBV7-9 and TRBJ2-7 for the parts outside the CDR3, the full variable domain is DTGVSQNPRHKITKRGQNVTFRCDPISEHNRLYWYRQTLGQGPEFLTYFQNEAQLEKSRLLSDRFSAERPKGSFSTLEIQRTEQGDSAMYLCASSLFVAGGPYEQYFGPGTRLTVT.

Ten or more counts support this clonotype. The chain employs TRBV19 and TRBJ2-1; TRBD1 aligns across 8 bases. V was pared by 5 bases and J by 6 bases, with 3 bases of the junction left unmatched. CDR1 LNHDA and CDR2 SQIVND come from the germline V gene (reference sequence). CDR3 length equals 13 residues. CDR3 region: CASSADRGNEQFF. DNA for the CDR3: TGTGCCAGTAGTGCCGACAGGGGCAATGAGCAGTTCTTC.

The table lists this clonotype with many counts. The chain joins TRBV14 to TRBJ2-7; no reliable D call. The V gene's germline CDR1 is SGHDN and CDR2 FVKESK. This CDR3 has 12 amino acids. The V gene lost 0 bases and the J gene lost 4 bases, with 4 bases spanning the gap. The CDR3 loop is CASSQDHYEQYF. The DNA for the CDR3 is TGTGCCAGCAGCCAAGACCATTACGAGCAGTACTTC. Together with reference TRBV14 and TRBJ2-7, the CDR3 gives the full variable domain: EAGVTQFPSHSVIEKGQTVTLRCDPISGHDNLYWYRRVMGKEIKFLLHFVKESKQDESGMPNNRFLAERTGGTYSTLKVQPAELEDSGVYFCASSQDHYEQYFGPGTRLTVT.

This clonotype has a count of ten or more. The V call is TRBV4-3, the J call TRBJ2-2; weak D call: TRBD2 (5 bases). The CDR3 has 14 amino acids. Trimming took 4 bases from V and 8 from J, leaving 14 bases between them. Per the germline V gene, CDR1 is LGHNA and CDR2 is YSLEER. The DNA for the CDR3 is TGCGCCAGCAGCCGGACTGTCATCTGGGGGGAGCTGTTTTTT. As protein: CASSRTVIWGELFF.

A few counts support this clonotype. V and J are TRBV7-6 and TRBJ2-3, with TRBD1 matching over 8 bases. With V trimmed by 4 bases and J by 3 bases, 6 bases remained unmatched. The CDR3 sequence is 15 residues long. In germline, CDR1 is SGHVS, CDR2 FNYEAQ. The CDR3 DNA reads TGTGCCAGCAGCTCGGTCAACAGGGGGACAGATACGCAGTATTTT. Its protein product is CASSSVNRGTDTQYF. Looking up the rest from reference TRBV7-6 and TRBJ2-3 gives the full variable domain: GAGVSQSPRYKVTKRGQDVALRCDPISGHVSLYWYRQALGQGPEFLTYFNYEAQQDKSGLPNDRFSAERPEGSISTLTIQRTEQRDSAMYRCASSSVNRGTDTQYFGPGTRLTVL.

This clonotype was observed many times. V and J are TRBV7-2 and TRBJ2-1, with a weak D call TRBD1 (5 bases). V was shortened by 4 bases and J by 4 bases, with 14 bases between the two germline ends. The CDR3 loop spans 15 amino acids. Germline assignment: CDR1 SGHTA and CDR2 FQGNSA. DNA of the CDR3: TGTGCCAGCAGCTCAGGGTTTTCGGGTTACAATGAGCAGTTCTTC. It encodes CASSSGFSGYNEQFF.

Only a few counts were recorded for this clonotype. The V and J genes are TRBV18 and TRBJ2-7, with 7 bases identical to TRBD2. The V gene's germline CDR1 is KGHSH and CDR2 LQKENI. The CDR3 loop spans 14 amino acids. V was pared by 3 bases and J by 2 bases, with 4 bases of the junction left unmatched. CDR3 amino acids: CASSPLAVTYEQYF. In DNA form, the CDR3 reads TGTGCCAGCTCACCCCTAGCGGTTACCTACGAGCAGTACTTC.

This clonotype was picked up many times. The rearrangement joins TRBV9 to TRBJ2-1, with 7 bases fitting TRBD2. The germline gives CDR1 SGDLS, CDR2 YYNGEE. The V and J ends lost 3 bases and 0 bases, in that order; junction bases with no gene match: 12. The CDR3 sequence is 18 residues long. This CDR3 reads CASSDDLAVRSSYNEQFF. The CDR3 DNA reads as TGTGCCAGCAGCGATGACCTAGCGGTGAGGAGCTCCTACAATGAGCAGTTCTTC.